These 23 T cell receptor beta chains were sequenced from one sample in a study of blood T cells in healthy people across ages (dated by TCRdb to 2014 to 2015). Receptors were amplified or captured by 5' RACE. Sequencing used an Illumina HiSeq 2500. A second PCR of roughly 7 to 11 cycles was run with a J-beta primer mix and a sample-barcoded 5' primer. Clones were called with MiXCR by TCRdb after fastp trimmed the public reads at Q25, and only in-frame beta chains were retained. When rows share a CDR3 protein, they turn into one entry using the most common DNA and genes. The sample records some 900,000 distinct CDR3 sequences, more than 25% of which are singletons. The ten largest clones add up to around a sixth of the sample. The sequenced material came from blood. Every receptor here comes from an elderly woman in good health.

This clonotype was recorded many times. The chain uses TRBV7-2 and TRBJ2-1; 10 bases map to TRBD1. Per the germline V gene, CDR1 is SGHTA and CDR2 is FQGNSA. Trimming at V came to 1 base and at J to 2 bases, leaving 2 bases not matched to a gene. The CDR3 sequence is 16 residues long. The DNA for the CDR3 is TGTGCCAGCAGCTTAGTGACAGGGGGCACCTACAATGAGCAGTTCTTC. It is translated as CASSLVTGGTYNEQFF.

This clonotype occurred a few times. The chain recombines TRBV14 with TRBJ1-1; D possibly corresponds to TRBD1 (5 bases). The germline V gene has CDR1 SGHDN and CDR2 FVKESK. Trimming pared 4 bases from V and 2 bases from J, leaving 14 bases between. The length of the CDR3 is 15 residues. For the CDR3, the DNA is TGTGCCAGCAGCCCCCGACAGATCTTAAACACTGAAGCTTTCTTT. Translation: CASSPRQILNTEAFF.

The chain uses TRBV27 and TRBJ2-1; 7 bases are shared with TRBD2. Germline CDR1 reads MNHEY; CDR2 reads SMNVEV (reference sequence). The V gene end was trimmed by 4 bases and the J gene end by 7 bases; junction bases not matched to a gene: 10. The CDR3 is 15 amino acids. The CDR3 reads CASSSPKRGGNEQFF. CDR3 DNA: TGTGCCAGCAGTTCCCCCAAGCGGGGAGGGAATGAGCAGTTCTTC.

The table lists this clonotype with many counts. The V call is TRBV3-1, the J call TRBJ2-7; D is possibly TRBD1 (6 bases). The CDR3 length is 14 residues. The V end lost 1 base, the J end lost 3 bases, and 10 bases lay between the germline ends. Germline CDR1 LGHDT, CDR2 YNNKEL (reference sequence). In DNA form, the CDR3 reads TGTGCCAGCAGCCAAGGGGGGCAAGGCTACGAGCAGTACTTC. It codes for CASSQGGQGYEQYF.

The gene calls are TRBV7-6 and TRBJ2-1; D is ambiguous. V lost 5 bases, J lost 9 bases, and 14 bases lay in between. This CDR3 comprises 13 residues. Germline assignment: CDR1 SGHVS and CDR2 FNYEAQ. In DNA, the CDR3 is TGTGCCAGCAGCACAGAGGAAATCGGTGAGCAGTTCTTC. Translation gives CASSTEEIGEQFF.

This clonotype came up a few times. The J gene is TRBJ2-7, the V gene TRBV5-1, with TRBD1 identical over 8 bases. The germline V gene encodes CDR1 SGHRS and CDR2 YFSETQ. Trimming cost V 6 bases and J 1 base; bases outside gene matches: 15. The CDR3 contains 17 residues. CDR3 sequence (DNA): TGCGCCAGCACCAAAGGGACAGGCGGATTTGGATCCTACGAGCAGTACTTC. Translated, it gives CASTKGTGGFGSYEQYF. Filled out from reference TRBV5-1 and TRBJ2-7, the complete variable domain reads KAGVTQTPRYLIKTRGQQVTLSCSPISGHRSVSWYQQTPGQGLQFLFEYFSETQRNKGNFPGRFSGRQFSNSRSEMNVSTLELGDSALYLCASTKGTGGFGSYEQYFGPGTRLTVT.

This clonotype occurred many times. This rearrangement joins TRBV6-5 to TRBJ2-5; possible D gene TRBD2, 5 bases. Looked up from germline, CDR1 is MNHEY and CDR2 is SVGAGI. The CDR3 consists of 15 residues. Between the trimmed V and J ends, which lost 0 bases and 5 bases, there was a span of 13 bases. CDR3 in amino acids: CASSYSRYSEETQYF. CDR3 bases: TGTGCCAGCAGTTACTCTAGGTATAGCGAGGAGACCCAGTACTTC.

This clonotype was recorded many times. V gene TRBV5-1 combines with J gene TRBJ2-1; 8 nucleotides line up with TRBD2. The CDR3 sequence is 19 residues long. Germline V CDR1 and CDR2: SGHRS, YFSETQ. J gave up 6 bases and V 4 bases, and 21 bases lay outside the gene matches. CDR3: CASSPGRDWGGLATNEQFF. The CDR3, as DNA: TGCGCCAGCAGCCCTGGCAGGGACTGGGGTGGACTAGCCACCAATGAGCAGTTCTTC.

This clonotype showed up just once. The junction departs from germline at one end; a sequencing error may be responsible. The V gene is TRBV7-9, the J gene TRBJ2-7; D remains ambiguous. The germline V gene has CDR1 SEHNR and CDR2 FQNEAQ (reference sequence). The CDR3 loop spans 13 amino acids. The CDR3 DNA reads TGTGCCAGCAGCTTGGACGGACCCTACGGGCAGTACTTC. Translated: CASSLDGPYGQYF.

In regard to this clonotype: A read error may be the cause here, since a much bigger clone is one base away. V usage is TRBV7-2 and J usage is TRBJ2-7; D tentatively fits TRBD1 or TRBD2 (5 bases each). The CDR3 covers 16 residues. The germline CDR1 and CDR2 sequences are SGHTA and FQGNSA. V gave up 3 bases and J gave up 0 bases, with 15 bases separating them. The DNA of the CDR3 is TGTGCCAGCAGCTTCACCGGGATAGGGGCCTCCTACGAGCAGTACTTC. Translation gives CASSFTGIGASYEQYF.

This clonotype was seen repeatedly, ten times or more. The chain joins TRBV19 to TRBJ2-1, with 9 positions matching TRBD1. The CDR3 contains 15 residues. With V trimmed by 6 bases and J by 2 bases, 5 bases remained unmatched. The germline V gene encodes CDR1 LNHDA and CDR2 SQIVND (reference sequence). This CDR3 reads CASRGQGATYNEQFF. CDR3 sequence (DNA): TGTGCCAGTAGGGGACAGGGCGCAACCTACAATGAGCAGTTCTTC.

The genes are TRBV18 and TRBJ1-1, with TRBD1 matching 8 bases. V lost 6 bases to trimming and J lost 0 bases; unmatched junction nucleotides: 0. The CDR3 spans 13 residues. CDR1 and CDR2 (germline): KGHSH, LQKENI. This chain's CDR3 is CASSGQVNTEAFF. CDR3 coding DNA: TGTGCCAGCTCGGGACAGGTGAACACTGAAGCTTTCTTT. The entire variable domain, with the rest obtained from reference TRBV18 and TRBJ1-1, is as follows: NAGVMQNPRHLVRRRGQEARLRCSPMKGHSHVYWYRQLPEEGLKFMVYLQKENIIDESGMPKERFSAEFPKEGPSILRIQQVVRGDSAAYFCASSGQVNTEAFFGQGTRLTVV.

This chain links TRBV30 with TRBJ1-6, with 7 bases fitting TRBD1. CDR3 length: 14 amino acids. With V trimmed by 4 bases and J by 9 bases, 9 bases remained unmatched. The germline gives CDR1 GTSNPN, CDR2 SVGIG (reference sequence). The CDR3 DNA is TGTGCCTGGAACACGGGACAGAGGAGTTCACCCCTCCACTTT. This sequence encodes CAWNTGQRSSPLHF.

As regards this clonotype: A much larger clone differs by one base, so this may be a read error. The chain joins TRBV6-1 to TRBJ2-7; D is unresolved. The end of the DNA fits TRBJ2-4 better, so the J call may be wrong. CDR1 is MNHNS and CDR2 is SASEGT in the germline V gene. The CDR3 runs to 14 residues. DNA for the CDR3: TGTGCCAGCAGTGGTGTCCAGTCTTCTAACATTCAGTACTTC. Amino acid sequence: CASSGVQSSNIQYF.

This clonotype was observed at least ten times. The chain recombines TRBV5-6 with TRBJ1-1; D is unclear. There are 12 residues in the CDR3. CDR1 is SGHDT and CDR2 is YYEEEE in the germline V gene. Trimming took 4 bases from V and 10 from J, leaving 14 bases between them. The DNA of the CDR3 is TGTGCCAGCAGCGTACGGGAGGGAACAGCTTTCTTT. Residues: CASSVREGTAFF.

To note about this clonotype: A read error may produce the germline difference seen at one junction end. V is TRBV9 and J is TRBJ2-1, with TRBD1 as a possible D gene (7 bases). Germline CDR1 and CDR2: SGDLS and YYNGEE. CDR3 length: 15 amino acids. CDR3 sequence (DNA): TGTGCCTGCAGCGTAGAGCAGGGGGGTTACAATGAGCAGTTCTTC. Translating gives CACSVEQGGYNEQFF.

This clonotype appeared many times. A much larger clone lies a single base off, so this may be a read error. Here the CDR3 reads CASSECSGSYNEQFF. CDR3 coding DNA: TGTGCCAGCAGTGAGTGTAGCGGGAGCTACAATGAGCAGTTCTTC. This chain connects TRBV2 to TRBJ2-1; 9 bases line up with TRBD2. The length of the CDR3 is 15 residues. Germline V CDR1 and CDR2: SNHLY, FYNNEI. The V gene end was trimmed by 3 bases and the J gene end by 3 bases; junction bases not matched to a gene: 3.

The chain carries TRBV30 and TRBJ1-3; D unresolved. The CDR3 has 13 amino acids. Germline CDR1 and CDR2: GTSNPN and SVGIG (reference sequence). The CDR3 spells CGIQKHSGNTIYF. The CDR3 DNA reads as TGTGGCATACAGAAGCACTCTGGAAACACCATATATTTT.

On this clonotype: Being one base from a much bigger clone, this may be a read error. This chain's CDR3 is CASSLGLGGLSGANVRTF. CDR3 nucleotide sequence: TGTGCCAGCAGCTTAGGACTCGGCGGGCTCTCTGGGGCCAACGTCCGGACTTTC. The chain uses TRBV11-2 and TRBJ2-6; perhaps D is TRBD1 or TRBD2 (5 bases each). Germline CDR1 SGHAT, CDR2 FQNNGV. The CDR3 has 18 amino acids. The full variable domain, its missing parts supplied by reference TRBV11-2 and TRBJ2-6, is EAGVAQSPRYKIIEKRQSVAFWCNPISGHATLYWYQQILGQGPKLLIQFQNNGVVDDSQLPKDRFSAERLKGVDSTLKIQPAKLEDSAVYLCASSLGLGGLSGANVRTFGAGSRLTVL.

The chain couples TRBV27 to TRBJ1-4, with 7 bases lining up with TRBD1. Germline V gene lookup returns CDR1 MNHEY and CDR2 SMNVEV (reference sequence). V lost 6 bases to trimming and J lost 7 bases; unmatched junction nucleotides: 11. This CDR3 comprises 15 residues. The DNA for the CDR3 is TGTGCCAGCAGGGGTCACAGGGGAGAAGGTGAAAAACTGTTTTTT. Translating it yields CASRGHRGEGEKLFF.

This clonotype was observed many times. The chain recombines TRBV4-3 with TRBJ1-2; the D is unclear. Germline CDR1 is LGHNA and CDR2 is YSLEER. The CDR3 extends over 15 amino acids. Trimming stripped 0 bases from V and 8 bases from J, with 16 bases between. This CDR3 is CASSQDRPRFSGYTF. The CDR3 coding sequence is TGCGCCAGCAGCCAAGATAGACCCAGATTTAGCGGCTACACCTTC.

The chain has TRBV6-5 and TRBJ2-1; the D gene is possibly TRBD2 (6 bases). Matching the DNA end better, TRBJ2-7 makes the J call doubtful. The CDR3 loop spans 11 amino acids. Germline assignment: CDR1 MNHEY and CDR2 SVGAGI. The CDR3 region is CASTRGSEQYF. The CDR3, as DNA: TGTGCCAGCACTCGGGGGAGTGAGCAGTACTTC.

As to this clonotype: A much larger clonotype is one base distant, so this may be a read error. V usage is TRBV12-3 or TRBV12-4 and J usage is TRBJ1-5; D may be TRBD1 (5 bases). This CDR3 comprises 15 residues. Trimming shortened V by 8 bases and J by 1 base, and 15 bases separated the two germline ends. The CDR3 nucleotides read TGTGCCAGCGGTCCTCAGGCAGGGAGCAATCAGCCCCAGCATTTT. Amino acid sequence: CASGPQAGSNQPQHF.